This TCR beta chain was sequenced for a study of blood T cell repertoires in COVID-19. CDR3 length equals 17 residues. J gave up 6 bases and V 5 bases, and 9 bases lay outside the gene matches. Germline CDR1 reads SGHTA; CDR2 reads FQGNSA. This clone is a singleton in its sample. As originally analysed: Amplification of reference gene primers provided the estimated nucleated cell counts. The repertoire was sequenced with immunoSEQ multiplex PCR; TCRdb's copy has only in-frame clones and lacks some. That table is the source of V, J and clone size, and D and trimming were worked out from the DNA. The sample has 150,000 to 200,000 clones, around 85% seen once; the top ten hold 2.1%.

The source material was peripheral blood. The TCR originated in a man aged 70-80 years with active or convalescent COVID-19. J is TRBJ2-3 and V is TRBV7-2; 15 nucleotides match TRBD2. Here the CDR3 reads CASSRGLAGGLEDTQYF. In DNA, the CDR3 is TGTGCCAGCAGCCGTGGACTAGCGGGAGGGCTGGAGGATACGCAGTATTTT. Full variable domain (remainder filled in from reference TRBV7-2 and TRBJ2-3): GAGVSQSPSNKVTEKGKDVELRCDPISGHTALYWYRQSLGQGLEFLIYFQGNSAPDKSGLPSDRFSAERTGGSVSTLTIQRTQQEDSAVYLCASSRGLAGGLEDTQYFGPGTRLTVL.